This T cell receptor beta chain was profiled in a study of cytomegalovirus exposure and HLA in healthy donors. The CDR3 is 13 amino acids. In germline, CDR1 is MNHEY, CDR2 SMNVEV (reference sequence). Trimming at V came to 8 bases and at J to 10 bases, leaving 10 bases not matched to a gene. This clone has a single count. Antigen specificity is unknown. Whole-study results and caveats: A later analysis found most CMV-associated TCR beta chains apparently HLA-restricted. A later analysis reportedly identified an Asian-associated ancestry cluster as carrying fewer N-insertions than the approximately 730-donor mean.

A multiplex PCR was run with 60 Vbeta primers and 13 Jbeta primers. Profiled with immunoSEQ multiplex PCR; TCRdb holds only in-frame clones, not every one. There are some 130,000 clones in the sample; around 80% occur only once, and over 2% lies in the top ten. This receptor was obtained from a man aged 25-40 years in good health and CMV-seronegative. This chain connects TRBV27 to TRBJ1-2; 10 nucleotides match TRBD1. Material for sequencing was PBMCs. Here the CDR3 DNA reads TGTGCCAGCTTTGATCCGGGACAGGGGATCTACACCTTC. Translating gives CASFDPGQGIYTF.